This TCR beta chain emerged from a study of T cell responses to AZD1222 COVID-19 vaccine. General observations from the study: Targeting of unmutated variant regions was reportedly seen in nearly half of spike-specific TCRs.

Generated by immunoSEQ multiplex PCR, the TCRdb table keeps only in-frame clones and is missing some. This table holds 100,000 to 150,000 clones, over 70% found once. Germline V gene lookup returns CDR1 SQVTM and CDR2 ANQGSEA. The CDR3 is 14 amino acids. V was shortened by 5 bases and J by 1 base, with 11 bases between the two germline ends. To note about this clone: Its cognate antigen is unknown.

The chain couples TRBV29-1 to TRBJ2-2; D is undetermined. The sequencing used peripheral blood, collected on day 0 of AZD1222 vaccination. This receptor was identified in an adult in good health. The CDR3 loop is CSVWLSMNTGELFF. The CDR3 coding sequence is TGCAGCGTTTGGTTATCTATGAACACCGGGGAGCTGTTTTTT.